The clone carrying this T cell receptor beta chain was counted a single time. What it binds is unknown. The record originates from a study of OX40 agonist ivuxolimab in advanced cancers. Whole-study results and caveats: Dose levels from 0.1 to 3.0 mg/kg saw CD4+ and CD8+ blood T cells expand clonally by week 6.

Profiling relied on immunoSEQ multiplex PCR, and the TCRdb table lists in-frame clones only, not all of them. This table holds tens of thousands of clones, 83% found once. The CDR3 runs 14 residues. The germline V gene encodes CDR1 SGHVS and CDR2 FNYEAQ. The ends lost 5 bases at V and 3 bases at J; junction bases unmatched: 7. The starting material was CD4+ or CD8+ T cells sorted from blood, obtained in a trial of the OX40 agonist ivuxolimab. This TCR derives from an adult with an advanced solid tumor such as melanoma, head and neck, liver or kidney cancer. This chain connects TRBV7-6 to TRBJ2-7, with 7 bases lining up with TRBD1. In DNA, the CDR3 is TGTGCCAGCAGCCGACAGGGAAGAGGCTACGAGCAGTACTTC. Residues: CASSRQGRGYEQYF.